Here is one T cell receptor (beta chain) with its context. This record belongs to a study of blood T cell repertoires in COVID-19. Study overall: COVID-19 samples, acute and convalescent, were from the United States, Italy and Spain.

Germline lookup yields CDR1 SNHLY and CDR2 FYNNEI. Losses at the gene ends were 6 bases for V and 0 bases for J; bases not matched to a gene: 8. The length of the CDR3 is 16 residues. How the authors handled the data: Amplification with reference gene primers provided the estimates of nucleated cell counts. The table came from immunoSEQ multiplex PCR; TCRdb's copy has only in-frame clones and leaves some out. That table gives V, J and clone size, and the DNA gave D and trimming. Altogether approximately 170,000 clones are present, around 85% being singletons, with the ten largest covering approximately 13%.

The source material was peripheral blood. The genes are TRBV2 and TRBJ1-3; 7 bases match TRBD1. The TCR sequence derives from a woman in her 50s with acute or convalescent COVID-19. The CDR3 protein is CASSLGQPFSGNTIYF. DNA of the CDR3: TGTGCCAGCAGCCTGGGACAGCCTTTCTCTGGAAACACCATATATTTT.